This TCR beta chain was sequenced in a study of patients and donors after allogeneic stem cell transplantation. The CDR3 loop spans 13 amino acids. Germline CDR1 ENHRY, CDR2 SYGVKD. The V and J ends lost 9 bases and 4 bases respectively, with 13 bases between them. One entry per CDR3 protein results from TCRdb running MiXCR on the RT-PCR reads. This sample has about 200,000 distinct CDR3 sequences, with over 30% found just once. The receptor was isolated from a human donor who was either an allogeneic HSCT recipient or a stem cell or donor lymphocyte infusion donor (not recorded which). It is not recorded whose cells these are; they may come from a transplant donor. The sequencing input was blood, either unsorted or a sorted T cell fraction (not recorded which). V is TRBV10-3 and J is TRBJ2-1; possible D gene TRBD2, 5 bases. DNA for the CDR3: TGTGCCATTTCGGAGGAAGGTTACAATGAGCAGTTCTTC. Protein product: CAISEEGYNEQFF.